This T cell receptor beta chain was recorded in a study of identifying expanded T cells in peripheral blood. Study-wide points: Approximately two-week clone count variance significantly increased as total template count grew. Differentially abundant clones: roughly 1.2 between replicates, 16.4 at 2 to 3 weeks, around 20 at four.

Repertoires were generated with immunoSEQ multiplex PCR, while TCRdb's copy carries only in-frame clones and drops some. The sample lists roughly 100,000 clones, approximately 89% occurring once. This CDR3 has 13 residues. Between the trimmed V and J ends, which lost 5 bases and 8 bases, there was a span of 13 bases. The germline CDR1 and CDR2 sequences are LNHDA and SQIVND (reference sequence). Concerning this clone: Its antigen remains unidentified.

Healthy donors had no documented immune events, such as infections, while sampled. The sample taken for sequencing was blood. The sequence came from a person aged 18 to 75 in good health. The genes are TRBV19 and TRBJ2-1; possibly TRBD1 for D (7 bases). DNA of the CDR3: TGTGCCAGTAGTTCGGGACAGCGGGATGAGCAGTTCTTC. Encoded protein: CASSSGQRDEQFF.